What follows are 8 T cell receptor beta chains derived from one specimen sequenced in a study of T cell responses to AZD1222 COVID-19 vaccine. Assay used: immunoSEQ multiplex PCR; TCRdb lists only in-frame clones, some missing. The sample has about 120,000 clones, roughly 90% seen once. The input for sequencing was peripheral blood, taken on day 0 of AZD1222 vaccination. Source of these receptors: an adult in good health.

The chain is built from TRBV7-9 and TRBJ2-7; weak D call: TRBD2 (6 bases). CDR1 and CDR2 from the germline V gene are SEHNR and FQNEAQ (reference sequence). CDR3 length equals 14 residues. V was clipped by 4 bases and J by 7 bases, with 17 bases between them. CDR3 region: CASSSPTSMREQYF. CDR3 in DNA: TGTGCCAGCAGCTCCCCTACTAGCATGAGAGAGCAGTACTTC.

This chain links TRBV10-3 with TRBJ1-5; the D is unclear. Germline values: CDR1 ENHRY, CDR2 SYGVKD. V lost 3 bases and J lost 9, with 12 bases in between. The CDR3 runs to 13 residues. CDR3 loop: CAISENLEGPQHF. The CDR3 DNA follows: TGTGCCATCAGTGAAAACCTGGAAGGGCCCCAGCATTTT.

The CDR3 loop reads CASSLNTEAFF. The CDR3 DNA reads as TGTGCCAGCAGCCTCAACACTGAAGCTTTCTTT. The rearrangement joins TRBV9 to TRBJ1-1; no firm D call. The CDR3 runs to 11 residues. Per germline, CDR1 SGDLS and CDR2 YYNGEE. Between the trimmed V and J ends, which lost 4 bases and 2 bases, there was a span of 3 bases.

The chain recombines TRBV27 with TRBJ2-2, with D possibly being TRBD1 (6 bases). Germline V gene data show CDR1 as MNHEY and CDR2 as SMNVEV (reference sequence). The V and J ends lost 6 bases and 6 bases respectively, with 14 bases between them. The CDR3 runs 14 residues. The CDR3 loop is CASSTQQGAGELFF. The CDR3, as DNA: TGTGCCAGCAGCACACAACAGGGTGCCGGGGAGCTGTTTTTT.

V gene TRBV19 combines with J gene TRBJ1-6; D is unclear. Trimming stripped 6 bases from V and 7 bases from J, with 10 bases between. The CDR3 totals 13 residues. Germline CDR1 is LNHDA and CDR2 is SQIVND (reference sequence). CDR3 bases: TGTGCCAGTAGGCAAGCGGGAAATTCACCCCTCCACTTT. Its protein is CASRQAGNSPLHF. Full variable domain (remainder filled in from reference TRBV19 and TRBJ1-6): DGGITQSPKYLFRKEGQNVTLSCEQNLNHDAMYWYRQDPGQGLRLIYYSQIVNDFQKGDIAEGYSVSREKKESFPLTVTSAQKNPTAFYLCASRQAGNSPLHFGNGTRLTVT.

This chain uses TRBV2 with TRBJ1-1, with D possibly being TRBD1 (5 bases). This CDR3 is built from 11 residues. Trimming removed 5 bases at V and 7 bases at J, with 8 bases between. Germline V CDR1 and CDR2: SNHLY, FYNNEI. The CDR3 reads CASSLTVEAFF. The CDR3 nucleotides are TGTGCCAGCAGTTTGACAGTTGAAGCTTTCTTT.

The chain carries TRBV6-5 and TRBJ1-5; D is perhaps TRBD1 (5 bases). The V gene lost 7 bases and the J gene lost 1 base, with 14 bases spanning the gap. This CDR3 region has 15 residues. The V gene's germline CDR1 is MNHEY and CDR2 SVGAGI. CDR3 DNA sequence: TGTGCCAGCACTCCAGGGCGTTCGAGCAATCAGCCCCAGCATTTT. Translated: CASTPGRSSNQPQHF.

The chain recombines TRBV12-3 or TRBV12-4 with TRBJ1-2; unclear D gene. The V end lost 3 bases, the J end lost 11 bases, and 10 bases lay between the germline ends. CDR3 size: 11 residues. This CDR3 reads CASSFSSRYTF. DNA of the CDR3: TGTGCCAGCAGTTTTTCTAGTCGGTACACCTTC.